This TCR beta chain was obtained from a study of blood T cell repertoires in COVID-19 (TCRdb year 2020). Some background on the complete study: Collaborator samples came from the United States, Italy and Spain and covered acute and convalescent phases of COVID-19. Sample metadata almost always included a de-identified subject ID, COVID-19 status, age in years and sex. Where available, HLA class I and class II types were obtained from metadata supplied by the sample provider rather than from assay-based typing. The prospective study material was composed of cDNA or gDNA derived from T cells, B-cell-depleted T cells, or PBMCs. The dataset comprised deeply sampled blood TCRbeta repertoires from subjects exposed to, actively infected with, or recovered from COVID-19. A freely available public database, intended as a resource for researchers studying the immune response to SARS-CoV-2, is where the repertoires were released. Samples came from the ongoing ImmuneRACE study (first 160 participants) plus 1,254 subjects from 6 global collaborators. The full study reports these points: The quantity of clinical and demographic metadata differed by source and by participant and was supplied without curation.

As concerns this clone: What this receptor recognizes is not known. Nothing much larger sits one base from this clone, and base qualities are not available.

Enrolling through a virtual design, the prospective study's participants ranged in age from roughly 18 to 100 years and lived across some 22 United States geographic areas. To assign participants to cohorts, the prospective study relied on clinical history that participants themselves reported in a screening survey and a study questionnaire. ImmuneRACE Cohort 3 recovered participants were defined by two consecutive negative NP/OP PCR tests, healthcare professional clearance, or symptom resolution. In the prospective study, mobile phlebotomists collected whole blood, serum and a nasopharyngeal or oropharyngeal swab from each participant. Participants in the prospective study had the option to provide additional blood draws and questionnaires over an approximately 2-month period. Blood samples from the prospective study were shipped frozen or at room temperature prior to DNA extraction. TCRbeta CDR3 regions were amplified from genomic DNA using the immunoSEQ Assay, a bias-controlled multiplex PCR. As for the authors' bioinformatics: Nucleated cell counts per sample were estimated from amplification of reference gene primers within the assay. To quantify the absolute abundance of each unique TCRbeta CDR3 rearrangement, sequence reads were collapsed and filtered. For each sample, productive Simpson clonality was calculated as the square root of Simpson's diversity index across productive rearrangements. Drawn from immuneACCESS, this table holds only the in-frame rearrangements with V and J called that TCRdb kept. Clones are partly lost; checked studies trace under half to an unresolved V gene and leave the rest unexplained. The V and J calls and clone size are taken from that table; D and trimming were inferred from the DNA. In all, the sample holds under 200,000 clones, and around 79% of those were seen once. The ten largest clones take up about 10% of the sample.

The germline V gene (reference sequence) provides CDR1 LNHDA and CDR2 SQIVND. Including cysteine and phenylalanine, the CDR3 has 13 amino acids. Left in the record is the CDR3 DNA by itself, 39 bases read in frame from the first base. Relative to germline, V is missing 8 bases and J is missing 9 bases, with 12 bases of the junction outside any gene match. The chain uses TRBV19 and TRBJ1-1, and TRBD1 matches 7 of the central bases. This TCR was sampled from a man aged 45-65 years who had recovered from COVID-19. The specimen was PBMCs or T cells enriched from blood (not recorded which). This receptor has the CDR3 CASPGTVQPQAFF. The nucleotide sequence is given as TGTGCCAGTCCTGGGACAGTCCAACCGCAAGCTTTCTTT.